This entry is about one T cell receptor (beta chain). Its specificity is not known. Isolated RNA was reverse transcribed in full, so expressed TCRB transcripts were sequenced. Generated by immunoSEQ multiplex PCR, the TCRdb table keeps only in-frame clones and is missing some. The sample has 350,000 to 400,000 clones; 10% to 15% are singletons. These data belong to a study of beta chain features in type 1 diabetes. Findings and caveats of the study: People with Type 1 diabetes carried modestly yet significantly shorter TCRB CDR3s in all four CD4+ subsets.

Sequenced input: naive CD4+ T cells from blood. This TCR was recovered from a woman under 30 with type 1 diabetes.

The DNA of the CDR3 is TGTGCCTGGAACGGTAGGGGCGCGGGGAACATTCAGTACTTC. Amino acids: CAWNGRGAGNIQYF. This rearrangement joins TRBV30 to TRBJ2-4; a possible D gene is TRBD2 (6 bases). This CDR3 is built from 14 residues. In germline, CDR1 is GTSNPN, CDR2 SVGIG (reference sequence). V lost 4 bases, J lost 7 bases, and 17 bases lay in between.